The next 21 T cell receptor beta chains were all read from a single sample in a study of shared clonotypes between healthy human individuals. Positively selected for CCR7, the CD45RO-negative cells used as naive CD8 cells excluded terminally differentiated effector memory CD45RA+ cells. Assay used: immunoSEQ multiplex PCR; TCRdb lists only in-frame clones, some missing. The sample has over 800,000 clones, over 90% seen once. Material: naive CD8+ T cells sorted from blood. The receptors shown here come from a man aged 30 to 45 in good health.

J is TRBJ1-1 and V is TRBV5-4; 8 bases line up with TRBD1. Germline CDR1 SGHNT, CDR2 YYREEE (reference sequence). This CDR3 has 15 amino acids. The junction had 6 bases not matched to a gene; V was cut back by 4 bases and J by 1 base. The CDR3 region has the DNA TGTGCCAGCAGCCAAGGACAGGGACAGAACACTGAAGCTTTCTTT. Encoded protein: CASSQGQGQNTEAFF.

This clone is a singleton in its sample. Other DNA sequences within the sample encode an identical CDR3. This chain connects TRBV5-4 to TRBJ2-7, with D tentatively TRBD1 (7 bases). V lost 0 bases, J lost 2 bases, and 12 bases lay in between. Germline values: CDR1 SGHNT, CDR2 YYREEE (reference sequence). CDR3 length: 15 residues. The CDR3 nucleotides are TGTGCCAGCAGCTTGGGGCAGGGGGGAACCTACGAGCAGTACTTC. Translated: CASSLGQGGTYEQYF.

The gene calls are TRBV6-6 and TRBJ1-5; D uncertain. CDR3 size: 14 residues. The V gene's germline CDR1 is MNHNY and CDR2 SVGAGI (reference sequence). Trimming shortened V by 0 bases and J by 9 bases, and 12 bases separated the two germline ends. The CDR3 DNA reads as TGTGCCAGCAGTTACTCGTCAGAAGGAGGGCCCCAGCATTTT. Translation gives CASSYSSEGGPQHF.

The chain links TRBV27 to TRBJ1-1; D perhaps matches TRBD1 (5 bases). Germline V lookup: CDR1 MNHEY, CDR2 SMNVEV (reference sequence). The germline V and J ends were trimmed by 6 bases and 2 bases, with 13 bases remaining between them. The CDR3 length is 14 residues. The CDR3 bases are TGTGCCAGCAGGCCGAGCGGGGCCAACACTGAAGCTTTCTTT. Amino acids: CASRPSGANTEAFF.

This rearrangement joins TRBV19 to TRBJ2-3; no reliable D call. In germline, CDR1 is LNHDA, CDR2 SQIVND (reference sequence). V lost 3 bases, J lost 5 bases, and 12 bases lay in between. This CDR3 contains 14 residues. CDR3 sequence: CASSIQEVGDTQYF. CDR3 nucleotides: TGTGCCAGTAGTATCCAAGAGGTAGGAGATACGCAGTATTTT.

The chain employs TRBV27 and TRBJ2-3; possible D gene TRBD1, 5 bases. From germline, CDR1 is MNHEY and CDR2 SMNVEV (reference sequence). V lost 5 bases to trimming and J lost 0 bases, with 15 bases between them. The CDR3 consists of 16 residues. CDR3 region: CASSHLTAKSTDTQYF. The CDR3, as DNA: TGTGCCAGCAGTCACCTGACAGCGAAAAGCACAGATACGCAGTATTTT.

The J gene is TRBJ2-2, the V gene TRBV9, with 10 bases identical to TRBD1. CDR1 is SGDLS and CDR2 is YYNGEE in the germline V gene. The CDR3 runs 15 residues. The ends lost 3 bases at V and 3 bases at J; junction bases unmatched: 2. The CDR3 spells CASSAGTGDTGELFF. The CDR3 DNA reads as TGTGCCAGCAGCGCCGGGACAGGGGACACCGGGGAGCTGTTTTTT.

V usage is TRBV19 and J usage is TRBJ1-2; perhaps TRBD1 as D (5 bases). CDR3 size: 14 residues. V lost 4 bases to trimming and J lost 4 bases, with 13 bases between them. CDR1 LNHDA and CDR2 SQIVND come from the germline V gene (reference sequence). The CDR3 DNA follows: TGTGCCAGTAGTACCCCGAGGGGTCCCTATGGCTACACCTTC. Translation gives CASSTPRGPYGYTF.

The chain couples TRBV11-2 to TRBJ2-7; no clear D. V gave up 1 base and J gave up 1 base, with 5 bases separating them. Germline V lookup: CDR1 SGHAT, CDR2 FQNNGV. The CDR3 consists of 13 residues. This CDR3 is CASSLVGSYEQYF. The CDR3 DNA follows: TGTGCCAGCAGCTTAGTGGGATCCTACGAGCAGTACTTC.

The chain uses TRBV28 and TRBJ2-1, with D possibly being TRBD1 or TRBD2 (7 bases each). This CDR3 has 13 amino acids. V was trimmed by 4 bases and J by 9 bases, leaving 13 bases between them. Germline assignment: CDR1 MDHEN and CDR2 SYDVKM. In nucleotides, the CDR3 is TGTGCCAGCAGTTCCAGGGGGAGGGGTGAGCAGTTCTTC. Translation: CASSSRGRGEQFF.

This clone was found once. The genes are TRBV6-5 and TRBJ1-2; TRBD1 agrees at 9 bases. V lost 6 bases and J lost 2; bases outside the gene matches: 4. From germline, CDR1 is MNHEY and CDR2 SVGAGI. CDR3 length: 14 residues. The CDR3 spells CASSRQGENYGYTF. Written as DNA, the CDR3 is TGTGCCAGCAGCAGACAGGGGGAGAACTATGGCTACACCTTC.

The V gene is TRBV2, the J gene TRBJ2-7; no clear D. Trimming shortened V by 4 bases and J by 6 bases, and 10 bases separated the two germline ends. CDR3 length equals 12 residues. Germline CDR1 and CDR2: SNHLY and FYNNEI. The CDR3 region is CASSGWLGEQYF. In nucleotides, the CDR3 is TGTGCCAGCAGTGGCTGGCTGGGCGAGCAGTACTTC.

This chain uses TRBV6-5 with TRBJ2-2, with D perhaps matching TRBD2 (6 bases). The CDR3 is 15 residues long. Germline V gene data show CDR1 as MNHEY and CDR2 as SVGAGI. Trimming took 3 bases from V and 6 from J, leaving 14 bases between them. CDR3 region: CASSYMAGGPGELFF. CDR3 nucleotide sequence: TGTGCCAGCAGTTATATGGCCGGGGGACCCGGGGAGCTGTTTTTT.

This clone was recorded only once. V is TRBV6-6 and J is TRBJ1-1, with D tentatively TRBD1 (5 bases). The CDR3 is 14 amino acids. The germline V gene has CDR1 MNHNY and CDR2 SVGAGI (reference sequence). Trimming left V 4 bases short and J 1 base short, with 10 bases between. CDR3 sequence: CASSLYGGNTEAFF. The CDR3 coding sequence is TGTGCCAGCAGTTTGTACGGGGGGAACACTGAAGCTTTCTTT.

DNA of the CDR3: TGTGCCGGTAAGCGGGAATCCTACAATGAGCAGTTCTTC. It specifies CAGKRESYNEQFF. This chain connects TRBV30 to TRBJ2-1; the match to TRBD2 covers 7 bases. CDR3 size: 13 residues. Germline CDR1 is GTSNPN and CDR2 is SVGIG (reference sequence). V trimming: 8 bases; J trimming: 1 base; junction bases outside the gene matches: 5.

This chain connects TRBV7-9 to TRBJ1-1, with D perhaps matching TRBD1 (6 bases). The length of the CDR3 is 14 residues. V lost 5 bases and J 5 bases, leaving 15 bases between the germline ends. Germline-derived CDR1 and CDR2 are SEHNR and FQNEAQ (reference sequence). Here the CDR3 reads CASSTNRVGTEAFF. The CDR3 bases are TGTGCCAGCAGCACAAACAGGGTCGGTACTGAAGCTTTCTTT.

This chain connects TRBV15 to TRBJ2-7, with D possibly TRBD2 on 5 matching bases. V lost 5 bases and J lost 6, with 14 bases in between. The CDR3 loop spans 13 amino acids. CDR1 and CDR2 (germline): LNHNV, YYDKDF (reference sequence). The CDR3 loop is CATSSGWMGEQYF. CDR3 in DNA: TGTGCCACCAGCTCGGGATGGATGGGCGAGCAGTACTTC.

This rearrangement joins TRBV7-6 to TRBJ2-1, with TRBD1 matching over 7 bases. Looked up from germline, CDR1 is SGHVS and CDR2 is FNYEAQ. The length of the CDR3 is 16 residues. The V and J ends lost 5 bases and 3 bases, in that order; junction bases with no gene match: 10. The CDR3 loop is CASSHRQGLGYNEQFF. The DNA for the CDR3 is TGTGCCAGCAGCCATCGACAGGGCTTAGGCTACAATGAGCAGTTCTTC.

The chain uses TRBV4-3 and TRBJ2-5; TRBD1 might be the D (6 bases). The CDR3 spans 16 residues. Germline V gene lookup returns CDR1 LGHNA and CDR2 YSLEER. V lost 0 bases, J lost 3 bases, and 14 bases lay in between. CDR3 in DNA: TGCGCCAGCAGCCAAGAAACTTCAGGGGCGGAAGAGACCCAGTACTTC. Protein product: CASSQETSGAEETQYF.

V is TRBV7-6 and J is TRBJ2-5, with 7 bases identical to TRBD2. The V and J ends lost 5 bases and 3 bases, in that order; junction bases with no gene match: 9. This CDR3 is built from 15 residues. CDR1 is SGHVS and CDR2 is FNYEAQ in the germline V gene. CDR3 amino acids: CASSTSAYPEETQYF. CDR3 DNA sequence: TGTGCCAGCAGCACTAGCGCCTACCCCGAAGAGACCCAGTACTTC.

To note about this clone: A much larger clone lies one base from this, so it may be a read error. CDR3 in DNA: TGCGCCAGCACCTCGGGGGTAGGCGGGGCCAACGTCCTGACTTTC. It translates to CASTSGVGGANVLTF. The genes are TRBV4-3 and TRBJ2-6, with TRBD2 as a possible D gene (6 bases). The ends were cut back, 7 bases at V and 4 bases at J, with 14 bases in the middle. Germline CDR1 and CDR2: LGHNA and YSLEER. The CDR3 contains 15 residues.